This TCR beta chain was obtained from a study of T cells in Graves' hyperthyroidism and ophthalmopathy. This clonotype was recorded at least ten times. Its antigen is not known. Study-wide results and limits: Separating ophthalmopathy from stable hyperthyroidism was achieved by a 13 V-J model. Blood also held most thyroid clonotypes expanded beyond 0.001.

RNA transcripts were the template for amplifying TCR beta CDR3 regions. When the TCR CDR3 underwent first-round RT-PCR, the HTBI primer set was used. One entry per CDR3 protein results from TCRdb running MiXCR on the multiplex PCR reads. The sample has approximately 600,000 distinct CDR3 sequences; 14% to 15% are singletons. Every diagnosis used clinical symptoms, serum thyroxine and TRAb, thyroid ultrasound and orbital computed tomography. Fresh 10 ml peripheral blood yielded PBMCs. Trimming cost V 1 base and J 2 bases, with 9 bases left between them. The CDR3 contains 14 residues. The sequenced sample was blood. This chain connects TRBV12-3 or TRBV12-4 to TRBJ2-7, with D hard to call. The source is a woman between 40 and 50 years old with Graves' ophthalmopathy. The CDR3 DNA follows: TGTGCCAGCAGTTTAGGGCTAACCGCCTACGAGCAGTACTTC. As protein: CASSLGLTAYEQYF.